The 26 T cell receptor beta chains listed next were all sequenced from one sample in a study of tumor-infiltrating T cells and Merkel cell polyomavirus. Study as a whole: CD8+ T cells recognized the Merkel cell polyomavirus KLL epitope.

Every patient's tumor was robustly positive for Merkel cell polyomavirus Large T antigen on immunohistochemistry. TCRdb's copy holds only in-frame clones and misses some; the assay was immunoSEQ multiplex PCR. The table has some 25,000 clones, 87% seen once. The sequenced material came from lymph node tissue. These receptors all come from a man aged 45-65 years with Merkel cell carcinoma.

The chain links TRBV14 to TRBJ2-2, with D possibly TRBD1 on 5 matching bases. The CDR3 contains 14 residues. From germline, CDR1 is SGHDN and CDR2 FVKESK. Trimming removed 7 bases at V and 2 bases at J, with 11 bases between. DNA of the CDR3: TGTGCCAGCAACCCTCAGGGAAACACCGGGGAGCTGTTTTTT. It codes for CASNPQGNTGELFF. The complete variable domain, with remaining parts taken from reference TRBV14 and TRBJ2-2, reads EAGVTQFPSHSVIEKGQTVTLRCDPISGHDNLYWYRRVMGKEIKFLLHFVKESKQDESGMPNNRFLAERTGGTYSTLKVQPAELEDSGVYFCASNPQGNTGELFFGEGSRLTVL.

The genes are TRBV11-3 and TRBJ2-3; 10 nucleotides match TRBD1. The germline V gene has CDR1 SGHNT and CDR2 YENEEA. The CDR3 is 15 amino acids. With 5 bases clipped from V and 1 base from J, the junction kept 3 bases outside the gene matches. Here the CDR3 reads CASSPGTGGTDTQYF. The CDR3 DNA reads TGTGCCAGCAGCCCGGGGACAGGGGGCACAGATACGCAGTATTTT.

DNA of the CDR3: TGTGCCAGCAGCTTGGCTTGGTTGAGCTCTGGAAACACCATATATTTT. It is translated as CASSLAWLSSGNTIYF. The chain uses TRBV5-5 and TRBJ1-3; D remains unclear. CDR1 and CDR2 (germline): SGHKS, YYEKEE (reference sequence). Trimming removed 0 bases from V and 0 bases from J, with 10 bases in between. CDR3 length equals 16 residues.

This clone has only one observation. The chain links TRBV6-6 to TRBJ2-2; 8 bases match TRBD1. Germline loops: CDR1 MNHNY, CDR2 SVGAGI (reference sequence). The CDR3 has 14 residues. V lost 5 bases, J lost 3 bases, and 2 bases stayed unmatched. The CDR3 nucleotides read TGTGCCAGCAGTAGACAGGGGCACACCGGGGAGCTGTTTTTT. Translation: CASSRQGHTGELFF.

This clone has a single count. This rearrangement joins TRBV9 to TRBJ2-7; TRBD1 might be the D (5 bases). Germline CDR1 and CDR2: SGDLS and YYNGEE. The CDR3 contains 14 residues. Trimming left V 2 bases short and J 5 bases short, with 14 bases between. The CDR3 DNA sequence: TGTGCCAGCAGCGTCCAGGGTGGTAAAGACGAGCAGTACTTC. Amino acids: CASSVQGGKDEQYF.

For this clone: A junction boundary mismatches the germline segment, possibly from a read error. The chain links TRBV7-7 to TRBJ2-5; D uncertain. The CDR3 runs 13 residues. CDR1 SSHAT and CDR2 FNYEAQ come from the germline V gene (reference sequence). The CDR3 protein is CASSLYTEETQYF. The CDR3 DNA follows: TGTGCTAGCAGCTTATATACGGAAGAGACCCAGTACTTC. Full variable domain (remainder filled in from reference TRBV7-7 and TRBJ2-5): GAGVSQSPRYKVTKRGQDVTLRCDPISSHATLYWYQQALGQGPEFLTYFNYEAQPDKSGLPSDRFSAERPEGSISTLTIQRTEQRDSAMYRCASSLYTEETQYFGPGTRLLVL.

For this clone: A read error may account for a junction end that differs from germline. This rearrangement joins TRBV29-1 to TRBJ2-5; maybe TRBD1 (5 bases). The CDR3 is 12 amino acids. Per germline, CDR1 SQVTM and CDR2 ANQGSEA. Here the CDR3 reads CSAADNQETQYF. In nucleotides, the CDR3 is TGCAGCGCTGCGGACAACCAGGAGACCCAGTACTTC.

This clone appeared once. In nucleotides, the CDR3 is TGTGCCAGCAGCCGAGCAGGGGGCACTGAAAAACTGTTTTTT. As protein: CASSRAGGTEKLFF. This sequence joins TRBV7-9 and TRBJ1-4, with TRBD1 identical over 8 bases. The germline CDR1 and CDR2 sequences are SEHNR and FQNEAQ (reference sequence). Trimming at V came to 5 bases and at J to 7 bases, leaving 6 bases not matched to a gene. This CDR3 is 14 amino acids long.

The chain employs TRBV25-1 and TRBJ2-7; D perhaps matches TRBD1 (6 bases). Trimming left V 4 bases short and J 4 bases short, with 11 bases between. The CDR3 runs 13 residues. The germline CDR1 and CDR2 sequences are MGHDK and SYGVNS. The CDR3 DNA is TGTGCCAGCAGTGGGAACCAGGGGTACGAGCAGTACTTC. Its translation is CASSGNQGYEQYF.

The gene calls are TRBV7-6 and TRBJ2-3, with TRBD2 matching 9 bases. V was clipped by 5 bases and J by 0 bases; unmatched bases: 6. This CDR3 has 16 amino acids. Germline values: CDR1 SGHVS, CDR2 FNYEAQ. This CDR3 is CASSPPTSGSTDTQYF. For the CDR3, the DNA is TGTGCCAGCAGCCCCCCCACTAGCGGGAGCACAGATACGCAGTATTTT.

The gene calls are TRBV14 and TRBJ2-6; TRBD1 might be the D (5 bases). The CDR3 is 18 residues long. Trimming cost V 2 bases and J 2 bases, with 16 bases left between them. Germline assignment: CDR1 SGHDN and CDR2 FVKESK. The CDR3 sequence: CASSQSPVGVPGANVLTF. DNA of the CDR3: TGTGCCAGCAGCCAATCGCCCGTAGGGGTACCTGGGGCCAACGTCCTGACTTTC.

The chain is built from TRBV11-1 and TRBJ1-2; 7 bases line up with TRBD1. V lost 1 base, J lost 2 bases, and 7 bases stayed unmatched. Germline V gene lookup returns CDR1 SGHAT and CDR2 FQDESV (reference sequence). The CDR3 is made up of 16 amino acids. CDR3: CASSLVGGRGNYGYTF. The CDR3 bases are TGTGCCAGCAGCTTAGTAGGCGGCAGGGGGAACTATGGCTACACCTTC.

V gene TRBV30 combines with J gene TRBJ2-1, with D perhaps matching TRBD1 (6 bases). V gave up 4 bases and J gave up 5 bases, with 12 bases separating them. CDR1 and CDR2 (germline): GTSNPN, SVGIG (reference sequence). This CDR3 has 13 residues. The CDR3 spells CAWTRTDNNEQFF. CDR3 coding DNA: TGTGCCTGGACCCGGACAGATAACAATGAGCAGTTCTTC.

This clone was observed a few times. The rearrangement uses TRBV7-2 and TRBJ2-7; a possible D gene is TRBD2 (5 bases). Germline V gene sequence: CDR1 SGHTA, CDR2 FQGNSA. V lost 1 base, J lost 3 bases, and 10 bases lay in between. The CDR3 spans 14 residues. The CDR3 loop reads CASSLERGLYEQYF. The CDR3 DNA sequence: TGTGCCAGCAGCTTAGAACGCGGACTCTACGAGCAGTACTTC.

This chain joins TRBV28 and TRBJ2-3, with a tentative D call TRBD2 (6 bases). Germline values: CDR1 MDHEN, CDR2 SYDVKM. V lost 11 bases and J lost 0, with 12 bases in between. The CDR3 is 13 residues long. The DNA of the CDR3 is TGTGCCGGCCAGCGGGCTAGCACAGATACGCAGTATTTT. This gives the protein CAGQRASTDTQYF. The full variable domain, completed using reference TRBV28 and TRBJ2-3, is DVKVTQSSRYLVKRTGEKVFLECVQDMDHENMFWYRQDPGLGLRLIYFSYDVKMKEKGDIPEGYSVSREKKERFSLILESASTNQTSMYLCAGQRASTDTQYFGPGTRLTVL.

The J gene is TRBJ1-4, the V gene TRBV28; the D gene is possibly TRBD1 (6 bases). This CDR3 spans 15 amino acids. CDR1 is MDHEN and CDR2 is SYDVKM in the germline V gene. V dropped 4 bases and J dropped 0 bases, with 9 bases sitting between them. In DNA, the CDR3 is TGTGCCAGCAGTTCCGCAGGGGCAACTAATGAAAAACTGTTTTTT. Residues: CASSSAGATNEKLFF.

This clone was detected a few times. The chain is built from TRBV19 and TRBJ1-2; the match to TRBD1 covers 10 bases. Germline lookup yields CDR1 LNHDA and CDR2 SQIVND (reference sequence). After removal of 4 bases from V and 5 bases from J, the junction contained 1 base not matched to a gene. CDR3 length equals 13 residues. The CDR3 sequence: CASSKDRGYGYTF. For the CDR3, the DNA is TGTGCCAGTAGTAAGGACAGGGGGTATGGCTACACCTTC.

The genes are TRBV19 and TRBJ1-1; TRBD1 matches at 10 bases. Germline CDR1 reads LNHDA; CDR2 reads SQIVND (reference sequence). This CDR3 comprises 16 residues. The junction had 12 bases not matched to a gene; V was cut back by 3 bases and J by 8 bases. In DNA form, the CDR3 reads TGTGCCAGTAGTATGGGTTGGGACAGGGGTTCTGTAGAAGCTTTCTTT. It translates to CASSMGWDRGSVEAFF.

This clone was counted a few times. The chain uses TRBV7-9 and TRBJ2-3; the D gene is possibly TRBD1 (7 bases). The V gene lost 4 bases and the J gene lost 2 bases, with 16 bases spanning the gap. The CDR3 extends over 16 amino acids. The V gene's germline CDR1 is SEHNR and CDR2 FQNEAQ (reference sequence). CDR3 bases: TGTGCCAGCAGCTGGGACAGCACGGGGGACACAGATACGCAGTATTTT. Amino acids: CASSWDSTGDTDTQYF.

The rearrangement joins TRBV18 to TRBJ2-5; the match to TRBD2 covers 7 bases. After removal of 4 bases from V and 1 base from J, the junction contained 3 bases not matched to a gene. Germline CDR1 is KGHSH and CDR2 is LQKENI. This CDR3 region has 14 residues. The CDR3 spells CASSRGSGQETQYF. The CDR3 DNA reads TGTGCCAGCTCACGCGGGAGCGGCCAAGAGACCCAGTACTTC.

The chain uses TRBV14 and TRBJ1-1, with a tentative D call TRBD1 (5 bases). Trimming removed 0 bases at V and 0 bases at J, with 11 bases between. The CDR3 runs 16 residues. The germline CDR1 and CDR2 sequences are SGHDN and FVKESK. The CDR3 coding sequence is TGTGCCAGCAGCCAAGAGTGGGGACTGATGAACACTGAAGCTTTCTTT. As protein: CASSQEWGLMNTEAFF.

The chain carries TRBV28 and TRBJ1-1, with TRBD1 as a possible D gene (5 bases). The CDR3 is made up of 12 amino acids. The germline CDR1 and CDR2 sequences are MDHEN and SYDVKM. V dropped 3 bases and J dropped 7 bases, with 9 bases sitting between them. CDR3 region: CASSLGLGEAFF. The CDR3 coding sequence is TGTGCCAGCAGTTTGGGGCTCGGTGAAGCTTTCTTT.

CDR3 DNA: TGTGCCAGCACCGAGACTAGCGGTAGGAGCTCCTACAATGAGCAGTTCTTC. This gives the protein CASTETSGRSSYNEQFF. The genes are TRBV13 and TRBJ2-1; 9 nucleotides agree with TRBD2. Germline lookup yields CDR1 PRHDT and CDR2 FYEKMQ (reference sequence). This CDR3 is built from 17 residues. With 7 bases clipped from V and 0 bases from J, the junction kept 10 bases outside the gene matches.

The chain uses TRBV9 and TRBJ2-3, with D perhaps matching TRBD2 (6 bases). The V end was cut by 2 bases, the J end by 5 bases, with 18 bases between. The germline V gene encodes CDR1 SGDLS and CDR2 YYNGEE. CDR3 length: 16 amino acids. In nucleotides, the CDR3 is TGTGCCAGCAGCGTCCGGCGGACTACCCTTTTAGATACGCAGTATTTT. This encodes CASSVRRTTLLDTQYF.

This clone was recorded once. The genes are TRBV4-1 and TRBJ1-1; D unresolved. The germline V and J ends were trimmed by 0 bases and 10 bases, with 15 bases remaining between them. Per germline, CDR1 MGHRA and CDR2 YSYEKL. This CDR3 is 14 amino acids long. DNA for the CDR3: TGCGCCAGCAGCCAAGATCGAAACACACTAGGAGCTTTCTTT. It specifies CASSQDRNTLGAFF.

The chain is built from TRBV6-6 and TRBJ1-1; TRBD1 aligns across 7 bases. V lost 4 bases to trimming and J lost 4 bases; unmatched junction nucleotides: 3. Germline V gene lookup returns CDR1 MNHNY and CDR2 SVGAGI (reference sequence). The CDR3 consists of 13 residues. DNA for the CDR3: TGTGCCAGCAGTTCAGGGGGAGGCACTGAAGCTTTCTTT. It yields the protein CASSSGGGTEAFF.